The sequence of this T cell receptor (beta chain) was determined in a study of T cells in Graves' hyperthyroidism and ophthalmopathy. The source material, RNA transcripts, was used to amplify TCR beta CDR3 regions. When the TCR CDR3 underwent first-round RT-PCR, the HTBI primer set was used. TCRdb called the multiplex PCR reads again in MiXCR, with one record for every CDR3 protein. The sample has under 200,000 distinct CDR3 sequences; 8% to 9.5% are singletons. CDR1 is LNHNV and CDR2 is YYDKDF in the germline V gene (reference sequence). Trimming shortened V by 3 bases and J by 5 bases, and 4 bases separated the two germline ends. The CDR3 spans 12 residues.

The receptor was derived from a woman between 18 and 29 years old with Graves' hyperthyroidism that later progressed to Graves' ophthalmopathy. The chain uses TRBV15 and TRBJ2-2; no clear D gene. What was sequenced was blood. CDR3 in amino acids: CATSSRTGELFF. The CDR3 DNA reads TGTGCCACCAGCAGCAGAACCGGGGAGCTGTTTTTT.